This T cell receptor (beta chain) stems from a study of blood T cell repertoires in COVID-19. Overall study: Specimens from acute and convalescent COVID-19 originated in the United States, Italy and Spain. T cells, B-cell-depleted T cells, or PBMCs supplied cDNA or gDNA.

Original handling: From reference gene primer amplification, estimates of nucleated cell counts were derived. TCRdb keeps only in-frame clones here, not all; method: immunoSEQ multiplex PCR. V and J calls and clone size are as listed in that table; D and trimming were resolved from the DNA. The table lists about 140,000 clones, 76% of them singletons, with 4.5% to 5% in the top ten. V shed 0 bases and J shed 5 bases, with 11 bases lying between them. The length of the CDR3 is 14 residues. Germline V gene sequence: CDR1 SGHRS, CDR2 YFSETQ. V gene TRBV5-1 combines with J gene TRBJ2-5; a weak D match, TRBD2 (7 bases). This clonotype originated in an elderly woman with active or convalescent COVID-19. Sequenced sample: peripheral blood. The CDR3 DNA reads as TGCGCCAGCAGCTTGGTGGGGGGGCAGGAGACCCAGTACTTC. It is translated as CASSLVGGQETQYF.